Given below is one TCR beta chain in context. Its antigen remains undetermined. Per-nucleotide qualities are absent, and no much larger clonotype sits a single base away. RNA was extracted using the RNeasy kit, and roughly 0.5 to 1 microgram was reverse transcribed with random hexamers. TCR beta CDR3 regions were amplified with the immunoSEQ multiplex PCR assay covering 54 Vbeta and 13 Jbeta segments. PCR amplification bias was corrected by using a synthetic template baseline for primer optimization and computational correction. The published analysis was carried out like this. Reads were annotated to V, D and J genes according to IMGT and were analyzed with immunoSEQ Analyzer, with only productive sequences retained. Clonality was calculated as one minus the Shannon entropy normalized by log2 of the number of productive unique sequences. For each patient and control, public and private clones were evaluated within the 100 most prevalent clones. Clones were defined as Susac-specific if absent from the healthy and MS cohorts, from more than 900 published viral clones and from other ImmuneACCESS disease sequences. TCRdb itself trimmed the public reads at Q25 with fastp, ran MiXCR and retained productive beta chains. Identical CDR3 proteins give one entry, which carries the most common genes and DNA. TCRdb assigned the V and J calls; the authors' analysis was not used. Recorded for this sample are about 150,000 distinct CDR3 sequences; under 97% of them occurred a single time. The ten largest clonotypes hold less than 0.085% of the sample.

In the germline V gene, CDR1 corresponds to MNHEY and CDR2 to SVGAGI. V and J are truncated by 6 bases and 1 base respectively, leaving an intervening sequence of 12 bases. The CDR3 holds 14 amino acids from the cysteine to the phenylalanine. The only DNA kept is the CDR3, 42 bases in frame from the first base. The data are from a study of CD8 T cells in Susac syndrome (dated by TCRdb to the late 2010s). For the study in its entirety: Among the sequenced Susac syndrome patients, about six had clinically active disease and about 8 were in clinical remission. The study used repertoire sequencing to test whether antigen drove CD8+ T cell activation and differentiation in Susac syndrome. Susac syndrome patients were therapy-naive, on corticosteroids (some also receiving IVIg), or on IVIg alone at blood withdrawal.

Paper-wide results and their limitations: The number of individuals in the TCR sequencing and HLA analysis was acknowledged as relatively small. In patients with Susac syndrome, the CD4+ T cell repertoire showed no detectable clonal expansion.

Peripheral blood CD8+ and CD4+ T cells from healthy donors, Susac syndrome patients and multiple sclerosis patients were profiled by high-throughput TCR beta sequencing. The Susac syndrome patients fulfilled recently defined diagnostic criteria for either definite or probable disease. Bulk CD8+ and CD4+ T cells were purified magnetically by negative isolation, whereas CD8+ TEMRA cells were enriched by FACS. Blood was drawn into EDTA tubes, processed within 24 hours, and PBMCs were isolated by density gradient centrifugation. PBMCs destined for TCR sequencing were cryopreserved in liquid nitrogen and later thawed in a 37 °C water bath. Purity of sorted or isolated CD4+, CD8+ and CD8+ TEMRA cells was at least 90%.

The rearrangement combines TRBV6-5 with TRBJ1-1, with TRBD1 perhaps the D gene, on 5 matching bases. The TCR originated in a human donor with Susac syndrome. Input material: CD4+ T cells from PBMCs. The CDR3 sequence is CASSPDTWNTEAFF. The DNA sequence is as follows: TGTGCCAGCAGCCCGGACACCTGGAACACTGAAGCTTTCTTT.